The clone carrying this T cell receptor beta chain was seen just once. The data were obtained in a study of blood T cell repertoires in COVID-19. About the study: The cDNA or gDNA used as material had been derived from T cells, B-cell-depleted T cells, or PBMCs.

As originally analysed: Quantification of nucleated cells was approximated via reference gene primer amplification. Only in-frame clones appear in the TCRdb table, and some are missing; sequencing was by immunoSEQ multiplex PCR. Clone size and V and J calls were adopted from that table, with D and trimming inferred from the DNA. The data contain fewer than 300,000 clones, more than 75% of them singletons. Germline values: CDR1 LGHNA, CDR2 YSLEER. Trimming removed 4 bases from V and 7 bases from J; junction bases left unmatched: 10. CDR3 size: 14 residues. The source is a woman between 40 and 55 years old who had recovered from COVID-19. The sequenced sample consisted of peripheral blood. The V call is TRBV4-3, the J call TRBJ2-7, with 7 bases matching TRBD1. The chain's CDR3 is CASSLETGIGEQYF. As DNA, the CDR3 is TGCGCCAGCAGCCTAGAGACAGGGATTGGGGAGCAGTACTTC.